The rows below give T cell receptor beta chains drawn from one sample of a study of CD4 and CD8 cells across lung adenocarcinoma regions. TCRdb called the PCR reads again in MiXCR, with one record for every CDR3 protein. The table shows about 14,000 distinct CDR3 sequences, with around 40% occurring only once. The sample was CD4+ T cells from the center of a lung tumor. The receptors derive from a male donor with lung adenocarcinoma. The CD4 and CD8 labels of this study may be unreliable. Both conserved end residues are part of each CDR3. Each record gives: V gene, CDR3 protein.

TRBV4-1	CASSQDPQGAIAGELFF
TRBV6-1	CASSGVSASGSDADTQYF
TRBV11-1	CARGLGVGGPDTQYF
TRBV6-1	CASSRDPTRGAKDTQYF
TRBV12-3/TRBV12-4	CASSFSTSGANVLTF
TRBV6-1	CASSALPGQGGYGYTF
TRBV4-1	CASSQGQGPETQYF
TRBV19	CASSPISRESDEQYF
TRBV6-5	CASSSYDRGGETQYF
TRBV27	CASGGPGGRDQEIQYF
TRBV4-1	CASSQPRTGRTDTQYF
TRBV7-6	CASSSAGRGGPDTQYF
TRBV6-1	CASSGESTGKHDEQYF
TRBV6-1	CASRTGGDTDTQYF
TRBV6-1	CASRWASGSPSTDTQYF
TRBV15	CATSRGLAGSTDTQYF
TRBV10-3	CAGGDGGSAQDIQYF
TRBV12-3/TRBV12-4	CASSFAGGGTDTQYF
TRBV25-1	CASSPRGAGRETQYF
TRBV6-1	CASSDPGRTDTQYF
TRBV27	CASRGLAAWDEQFF
TRBV6-1	CASRLQAGIPDALYF
TRBV6-1	CASNPHQGPETQYF
TRBV6-1	CASSEMASGKDIQYF
TRBV12-3/TRBV12-4	CASSTTSGGSTDTQYF
TRBV9	CASSVEPKPFEQYF
TRBV27	CATAAYGYNEQFF
TRBV7-2	CASSPYYEQFF
TRBV6-1	CGRSRGGAAKNTQYF
TRBV7-2	CASSLGGANIQYF
TRBV30	CAWSAPPADYNEQFF
TRBV4-1	CASSQDPGVTETQYF
TRBV5-4	CASSLEGTISYEQYF
TRBV6-1	CARGLQSVSTGAQFF
TRBV6-1	CASSRMSSDGYTF
TRBV7-2	CARSLQSVSTDTQYF
TRBV4-2	CASSQDYRTSGLTDTQYF
TRBV27	CASRRGQETQYF
TRBV6-1	CASGSRSGLGTEAFF
TRBV6-1	CASRLQAVIPGALYF
TRBV10-3	CATADRLNTEAFF
TRBV27	CASRPSGQGNEQFF
TRBV6-1	CASSELPGLAYYEQYF
TRBV30	CAGNRGLSYEQYF
TRBV27	CASSFFPRDRGEKLFF
TRBV6-1	CASGVLGGHPTDTQYF
TRBV10-3	CGARLGDRDKDTQYF
TRBV6-1	CASRETTGWYEQYF
TRBV12-3/TRBV12-4	CASRPGGAGEPDTQYF
TRBV6-1	CARSRRAGSSDTQYF
TRBV6-5	CASRLQSGSPGEQFF
TRBV6-5	CASSYSRGHEQFF
TRBV14	CASSQDVDRGTDTQYF
TRBV6-5	CASSLFSSVNEQFF